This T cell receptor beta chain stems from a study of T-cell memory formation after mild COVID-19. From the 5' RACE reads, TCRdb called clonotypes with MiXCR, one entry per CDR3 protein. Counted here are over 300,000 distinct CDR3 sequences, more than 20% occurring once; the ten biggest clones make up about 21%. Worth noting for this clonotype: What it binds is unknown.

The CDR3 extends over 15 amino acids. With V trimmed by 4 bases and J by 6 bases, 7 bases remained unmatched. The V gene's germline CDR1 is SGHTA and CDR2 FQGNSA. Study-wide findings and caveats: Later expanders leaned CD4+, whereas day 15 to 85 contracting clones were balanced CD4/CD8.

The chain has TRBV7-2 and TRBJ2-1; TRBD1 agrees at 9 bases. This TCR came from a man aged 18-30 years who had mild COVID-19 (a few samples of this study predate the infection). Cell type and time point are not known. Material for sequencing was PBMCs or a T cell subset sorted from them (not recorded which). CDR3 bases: TGTGCCAGCAGCTCCACAGGGGGCCTGTCCAATGAGCAGTTCTTC. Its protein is CASSSTGGLSNEQFF.